This T cell receptor (beta chain) was retrieved from a study of regulatory T cells in long-lasting Graves disease. Relying on iRepertoire HTBI primers and Arm-PCR of CDR3 regions, the team built TCR beta libraries. One entry per CDR3 protein, called by TCRdb with MiXCR from the multiplex PCR reads. Of under 450,000 distinct CDR3 sequences listed, roughly 20% are singletons. General study points: TCR diversity was lower in persistent Graves' patients (versus newly diagnosed ones).

Time point: persistent/refractory GD, antithyroid drugs over 5 years with positive TRAb. The TCR library was prepared using RNA isolated from PBMCs. Graves' disease diagnosis was established per American Thyroid Association guidelines. The patient group derived from an endocrinology department in Xi'an, China. This clonotype was seen a few times. Its antigen remains unknown. The germline V and J ends were trimmed by 6 bases and 4 bases, with 15 bases remaining between them. The CDR3 is made up of 14 amino acids. Germline CDR1 reads DFQATT; CDR2 reads SNEGSKA (reference sequence). The V gene is TRBV20-1, the J gene TRBJ2-2, with D possibly TRBD2 on 5 matching bases. This material consisted of peripheral blood mononuclear cells (PBMCs), taken when the disease was refractory, from a patient treated with antithyroid drugs. This sequence was found in a woman aged 40 to 50 with Graves disease. In DNA, the CDR3 is TGCAGTGCGAGGGTCGATACCTCCACCGGGGAGCTGTTTTTT. It translates to CSARVDTSTGELFF.